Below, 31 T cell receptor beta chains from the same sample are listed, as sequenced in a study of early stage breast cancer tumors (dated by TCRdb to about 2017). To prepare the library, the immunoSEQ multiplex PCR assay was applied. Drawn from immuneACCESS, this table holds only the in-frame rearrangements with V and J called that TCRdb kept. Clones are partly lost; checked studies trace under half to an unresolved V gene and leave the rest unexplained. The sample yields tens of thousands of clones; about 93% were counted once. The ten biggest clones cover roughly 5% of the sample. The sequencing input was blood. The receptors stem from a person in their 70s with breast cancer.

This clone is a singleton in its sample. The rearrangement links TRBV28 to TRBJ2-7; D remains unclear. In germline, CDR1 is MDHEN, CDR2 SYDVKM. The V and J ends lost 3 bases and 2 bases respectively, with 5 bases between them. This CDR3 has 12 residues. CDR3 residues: CASSFVAYEQYF. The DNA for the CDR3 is TGTGCCAGCAGTTTCGTTGCCTACGAGCAGTACTTC.

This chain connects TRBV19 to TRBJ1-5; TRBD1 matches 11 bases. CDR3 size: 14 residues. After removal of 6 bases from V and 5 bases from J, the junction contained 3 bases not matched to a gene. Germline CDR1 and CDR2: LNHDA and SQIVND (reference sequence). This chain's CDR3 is CASRGQGAYQPQHF. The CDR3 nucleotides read TGTGCCAGTAGAGGACAGGGGGCTTATCAGCCCCAGCATTTT.

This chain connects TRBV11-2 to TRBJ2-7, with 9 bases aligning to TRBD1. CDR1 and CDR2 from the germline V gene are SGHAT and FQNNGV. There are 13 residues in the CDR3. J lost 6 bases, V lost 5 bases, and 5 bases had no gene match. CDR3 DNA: TGTGCCAGCAGCATAGGACAGGGGTTCGAGCAGTACTTC. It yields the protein CASSIGQGFEQYF. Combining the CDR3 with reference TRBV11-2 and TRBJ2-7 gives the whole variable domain EAGVAQSPRYKIIEKRQSVAFWCNPISGHATLYWYQQILGQGPKLLIQFQNNGVVDDSQLPKDRFSAERLKGVDSTLKIQPAKLEDSAVYLCASSIGQGFEQYFGPGTRLTVT.

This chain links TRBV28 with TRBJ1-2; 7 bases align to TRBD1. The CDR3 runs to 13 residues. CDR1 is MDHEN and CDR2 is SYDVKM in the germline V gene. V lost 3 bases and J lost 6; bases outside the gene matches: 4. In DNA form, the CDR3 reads TGTGCCAGCAGTTTCACCGGGACAGATGGCTACACCTTC. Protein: CASSFTGTDGYTF.

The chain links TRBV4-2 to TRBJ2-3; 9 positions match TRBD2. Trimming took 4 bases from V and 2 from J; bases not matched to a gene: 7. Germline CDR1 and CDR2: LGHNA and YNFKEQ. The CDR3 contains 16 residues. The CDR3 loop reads CASSPRVAGVTDTQYF. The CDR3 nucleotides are TGTGCCAGCAGCCCCCGGGTAGCGGGAGTCACAGATACGCAGTATTTT.

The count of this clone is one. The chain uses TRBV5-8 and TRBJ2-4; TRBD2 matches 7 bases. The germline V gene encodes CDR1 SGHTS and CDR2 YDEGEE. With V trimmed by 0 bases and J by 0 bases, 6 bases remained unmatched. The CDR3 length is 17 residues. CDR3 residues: CASSLVFGTIAKNIQYF. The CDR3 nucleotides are TGTGCCAGCAGCTTGGTCTTCGGGACTATAGCCAAAAACATTCAGTACTTC.

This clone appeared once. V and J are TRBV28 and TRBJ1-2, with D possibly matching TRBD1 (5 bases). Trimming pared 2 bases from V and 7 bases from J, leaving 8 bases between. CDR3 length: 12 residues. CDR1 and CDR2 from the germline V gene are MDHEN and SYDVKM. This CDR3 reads CASSLTGGGYTF. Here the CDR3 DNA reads TGTGCCAGCAGTTTAACGGGGGGTGGCTACACCTTC.

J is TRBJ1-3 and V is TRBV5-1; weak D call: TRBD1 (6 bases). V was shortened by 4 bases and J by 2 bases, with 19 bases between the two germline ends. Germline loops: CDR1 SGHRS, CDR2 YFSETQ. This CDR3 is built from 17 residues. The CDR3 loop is CASSPNHRAATGNTIYF. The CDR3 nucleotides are TGCGCCAGCAGCCCCAACCACAGGGCGGCTACTGGAAACACCATATATTTT.

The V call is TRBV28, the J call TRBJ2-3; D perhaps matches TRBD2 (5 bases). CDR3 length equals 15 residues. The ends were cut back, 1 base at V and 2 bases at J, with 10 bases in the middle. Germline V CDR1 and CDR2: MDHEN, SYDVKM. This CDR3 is CASSLLRGPTDTQYF. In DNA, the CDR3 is TGTGCCAGCAGTTTATTACGAGGGCCCACAGATACGCAGTATTTT.

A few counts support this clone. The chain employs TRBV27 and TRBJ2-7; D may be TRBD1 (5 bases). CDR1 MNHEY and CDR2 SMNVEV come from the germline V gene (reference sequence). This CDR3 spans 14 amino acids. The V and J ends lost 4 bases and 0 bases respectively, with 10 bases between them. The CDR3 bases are TGTGCCAGCAGTTGGGGCCAAAGCTCCTACGAGCAGTACTTC. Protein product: CASSWGQSSYEQYF.

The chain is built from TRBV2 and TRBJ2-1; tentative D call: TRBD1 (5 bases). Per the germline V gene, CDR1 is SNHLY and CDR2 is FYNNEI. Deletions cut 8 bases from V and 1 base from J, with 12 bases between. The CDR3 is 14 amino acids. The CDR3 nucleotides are TGTGCCAGCGGGGCGGAGATTTCCTACAATGAGCAGTTCTTC. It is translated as CASGAEISYNEQFF.

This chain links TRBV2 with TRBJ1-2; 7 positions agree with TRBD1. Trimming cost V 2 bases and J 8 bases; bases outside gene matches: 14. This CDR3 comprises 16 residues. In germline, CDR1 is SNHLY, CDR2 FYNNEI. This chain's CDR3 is CASSEFGLGTGVGYTF. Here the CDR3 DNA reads TGTGCCAGCAGTGAATTTGGGTTAGGTACAGGGGTGGGCTACACCTTC.

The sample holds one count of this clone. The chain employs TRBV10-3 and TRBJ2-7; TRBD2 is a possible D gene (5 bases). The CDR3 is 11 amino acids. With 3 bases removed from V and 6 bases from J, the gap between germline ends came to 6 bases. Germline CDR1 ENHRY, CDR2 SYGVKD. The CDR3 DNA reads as TGTGCCATCAGTGAAGGGAGCGAGCAGTACTTC. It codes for CAISEGSEQYF.

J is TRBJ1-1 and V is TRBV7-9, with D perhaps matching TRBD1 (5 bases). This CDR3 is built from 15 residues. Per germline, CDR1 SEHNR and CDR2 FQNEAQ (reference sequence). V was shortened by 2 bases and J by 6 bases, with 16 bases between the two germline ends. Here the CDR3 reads CASSLSRGGVAEAFF. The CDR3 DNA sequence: TGTGCCAGCAGCTTAAGTCGGGGGGGGGTCGCTGAAGCTTTCTTT.

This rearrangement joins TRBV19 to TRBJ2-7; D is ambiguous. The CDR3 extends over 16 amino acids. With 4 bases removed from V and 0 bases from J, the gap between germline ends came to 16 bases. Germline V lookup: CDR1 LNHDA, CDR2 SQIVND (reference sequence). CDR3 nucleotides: TGTGCCAGTAGTAAAAACGGCGGCGGCTCCTCCTACGAGCAGTACTTC. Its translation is CASSKNGGGSSYEQYF.

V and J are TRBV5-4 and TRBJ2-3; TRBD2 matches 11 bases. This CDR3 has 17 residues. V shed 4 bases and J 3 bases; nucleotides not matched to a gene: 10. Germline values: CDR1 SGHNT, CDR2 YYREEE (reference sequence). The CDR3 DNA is TGTGCCAGCAGCCCAGCCGGGACTAGCGGTCATACAGATACGCAGTATTTT. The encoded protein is CASSPAGTSGHTDTQYF.

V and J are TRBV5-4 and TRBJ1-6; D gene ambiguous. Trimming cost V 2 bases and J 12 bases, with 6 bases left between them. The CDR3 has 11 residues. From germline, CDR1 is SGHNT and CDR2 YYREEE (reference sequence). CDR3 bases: TGTGCCAGCAGCTTAAACGGACCCCTCCACTTT. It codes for CASSLNGPLHF.

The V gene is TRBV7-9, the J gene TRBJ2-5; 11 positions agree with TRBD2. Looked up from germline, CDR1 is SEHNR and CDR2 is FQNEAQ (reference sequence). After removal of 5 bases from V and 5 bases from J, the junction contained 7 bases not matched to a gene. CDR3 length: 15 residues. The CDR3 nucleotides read TGTGCCAGCAGCGCGACTAGCGGGGTGTTCGAGACCCAGTACTTC. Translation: CASSATSGVFETQYF.

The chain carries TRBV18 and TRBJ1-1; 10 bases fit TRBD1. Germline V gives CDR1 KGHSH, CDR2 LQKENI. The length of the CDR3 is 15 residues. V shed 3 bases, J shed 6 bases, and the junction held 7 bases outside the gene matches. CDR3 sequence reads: CASSPQDRGRPEAFF. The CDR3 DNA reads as TGTGCCAGCTCACCCCAGGACAGGGGGAGGCCTGAAGCTTTCTTT.

Written as DNA, the CDR3 is TGTGCCAGTAGTTTTGGGGGAGGGTCGGCCGAGCAGTACTTC. Translating it yields CASSFGGGSAEQYF. The V and J genes are TRBV19 and TRBJ2-7; 7 positions match TRBD2. Losses at the gene ends were 5 bases for V and 6 bases for J; bases not matched to a gene: 10. CDR1 LNHDA and CDR2 SQIVND come from the germline V gene (reference sequence). CDR3 length: 14 amino acids.

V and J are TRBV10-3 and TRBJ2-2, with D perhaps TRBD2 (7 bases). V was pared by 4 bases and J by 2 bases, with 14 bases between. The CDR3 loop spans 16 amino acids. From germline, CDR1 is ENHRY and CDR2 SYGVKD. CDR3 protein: CAISGYGGLNTGELFF. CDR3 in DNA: TGTGCCATCAGTGGTTACGGGGGGCTTAACACCGGGGAGCTGTTTTTT.

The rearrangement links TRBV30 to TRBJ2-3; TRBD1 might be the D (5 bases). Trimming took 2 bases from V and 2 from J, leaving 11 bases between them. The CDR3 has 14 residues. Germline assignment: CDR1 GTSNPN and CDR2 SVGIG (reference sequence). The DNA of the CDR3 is TGTGCCTGGAGTAGGGGCCTTACCACAGATACGCAGTATTTT. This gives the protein CAWSRGLTTDTQYF.

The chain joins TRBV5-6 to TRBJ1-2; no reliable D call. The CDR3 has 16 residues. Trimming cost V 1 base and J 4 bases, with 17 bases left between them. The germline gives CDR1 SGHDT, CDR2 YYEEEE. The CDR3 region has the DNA TGTGCCAGCAGCTTGTTATTTGAAACGGTGATCTATGGCTACACCTTC. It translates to CASSLLFETVIYGYTF.

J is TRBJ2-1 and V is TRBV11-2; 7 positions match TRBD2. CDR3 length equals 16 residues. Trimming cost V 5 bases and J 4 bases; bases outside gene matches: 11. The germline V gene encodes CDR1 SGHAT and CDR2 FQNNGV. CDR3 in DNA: TGTGCCAGCAGCCCACGTGGTCTAGCGGAGTACAATGAGCAGTTCTTC. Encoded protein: CASSPRGLAEYNEQFF.

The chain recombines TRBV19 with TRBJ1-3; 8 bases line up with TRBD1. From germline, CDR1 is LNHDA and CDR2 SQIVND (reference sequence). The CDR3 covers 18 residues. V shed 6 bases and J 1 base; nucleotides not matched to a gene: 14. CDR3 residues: CASSPMAGQVYSGNTIYF. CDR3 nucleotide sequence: TGTGCCAGTAGCCCCATGGCGGGACAGGTGTATTCTGGAAACACCATATATTTT.

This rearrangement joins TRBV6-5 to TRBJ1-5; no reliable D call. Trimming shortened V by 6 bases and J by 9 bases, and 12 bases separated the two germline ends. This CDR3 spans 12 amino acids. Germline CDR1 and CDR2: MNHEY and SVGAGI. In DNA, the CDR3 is TGTGCCAGCAGCCAGGATGTTGGGCCCCAGCATTTT. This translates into CASSQDVGPQHF.

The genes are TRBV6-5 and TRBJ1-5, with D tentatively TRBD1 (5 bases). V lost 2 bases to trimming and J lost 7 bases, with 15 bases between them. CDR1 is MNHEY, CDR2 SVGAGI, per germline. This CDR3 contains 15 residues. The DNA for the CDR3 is TGTGCCAGCAGTTACGATTGGCAGGCAGGGCAGCCCCAGCATTTT. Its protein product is CASSYDWQAGQPQHF.

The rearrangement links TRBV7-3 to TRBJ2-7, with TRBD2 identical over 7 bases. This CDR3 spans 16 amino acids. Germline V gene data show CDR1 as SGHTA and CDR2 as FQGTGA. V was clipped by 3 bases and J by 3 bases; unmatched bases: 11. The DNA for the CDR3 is TGTGCCAGCAGCTTGTCAGGTGGGGGGGTTGGCTACGAGCAGTACTTC. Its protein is CASSLSGGGVGYEQYF.

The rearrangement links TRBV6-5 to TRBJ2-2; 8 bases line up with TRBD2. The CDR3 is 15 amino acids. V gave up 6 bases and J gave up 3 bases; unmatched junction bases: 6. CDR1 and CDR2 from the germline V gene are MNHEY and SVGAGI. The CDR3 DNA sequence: TGTGCCAGCAGACGGACTAGCCGATACACCGGGGAGCTGTTTTTT. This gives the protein CASRRTSRYTGELFF.

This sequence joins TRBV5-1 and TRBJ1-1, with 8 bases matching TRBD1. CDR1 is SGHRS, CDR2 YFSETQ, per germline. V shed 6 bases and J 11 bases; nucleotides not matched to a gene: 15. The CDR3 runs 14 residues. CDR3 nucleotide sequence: TGCGCCAGCACCGATAGACAGGGGCAGAAAAGGGCTTTCTTT. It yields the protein CASTDRQGQKRAFF.

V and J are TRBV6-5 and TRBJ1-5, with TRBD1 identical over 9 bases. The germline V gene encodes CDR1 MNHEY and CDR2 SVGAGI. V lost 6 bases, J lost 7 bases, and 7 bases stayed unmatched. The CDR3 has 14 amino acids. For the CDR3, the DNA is TGTGCCAGCAGACCCACAGGGGGCAGACAGCCCCAGCATTTT. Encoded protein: CASRPTGGRQPQHF.